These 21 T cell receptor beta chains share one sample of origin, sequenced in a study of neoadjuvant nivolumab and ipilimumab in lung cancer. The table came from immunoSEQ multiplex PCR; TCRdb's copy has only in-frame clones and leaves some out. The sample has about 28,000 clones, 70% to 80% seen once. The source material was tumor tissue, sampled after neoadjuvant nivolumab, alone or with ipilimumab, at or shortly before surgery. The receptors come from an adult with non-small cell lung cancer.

The CDR3 DNA reads as TGCGCCAGCAGCGCTAGCGGGGAGACCCAGTACTTC. Protein sequence: CASSASGETQYF. The J gene is TRBJ2-5, the V gene TRBV5-1; 8 bases fit TRBD2. The CDR3 totals 12 residues. The germline V gene has CDR1 SGHRS and CDR2 YFSETQ. V shed 4 bases and J 5 bases; nucleotides not matched to a gene: 1.

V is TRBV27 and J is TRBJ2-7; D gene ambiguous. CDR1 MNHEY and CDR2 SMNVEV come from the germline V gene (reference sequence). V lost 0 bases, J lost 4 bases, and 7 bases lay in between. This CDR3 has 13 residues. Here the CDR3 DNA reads TGTGCCAGCAGTTTATCTTCGAGATACGAGCAGTACTTC. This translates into CASSLSSRYEQYF.

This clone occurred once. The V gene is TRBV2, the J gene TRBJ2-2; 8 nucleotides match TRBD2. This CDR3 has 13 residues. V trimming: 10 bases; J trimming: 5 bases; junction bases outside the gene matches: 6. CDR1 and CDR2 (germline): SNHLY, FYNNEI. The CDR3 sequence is CATKAGVTGELFF. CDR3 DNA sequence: TGTGCCACCAAAGCGGGGGTTACCGGGGAGCTGTTTTTT.

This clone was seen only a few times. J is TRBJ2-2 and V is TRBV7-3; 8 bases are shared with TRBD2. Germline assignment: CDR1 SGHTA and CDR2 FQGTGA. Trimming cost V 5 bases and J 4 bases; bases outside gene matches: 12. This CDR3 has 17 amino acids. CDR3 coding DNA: TGTGCCAGCAGCCCATACCCGGGGGGGCCAATCACCGGGGAGCTGTTTTTT. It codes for CASSPYPGGPITGELFF.

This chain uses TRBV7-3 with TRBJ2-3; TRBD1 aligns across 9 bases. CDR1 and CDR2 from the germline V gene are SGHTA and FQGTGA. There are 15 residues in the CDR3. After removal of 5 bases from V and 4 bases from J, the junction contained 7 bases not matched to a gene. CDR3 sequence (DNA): TGTGCCAGCAGCCAGGGGACAGGGAACTCAGATACGCAGTATTTT. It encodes CASSQGTGNSDTQYF.

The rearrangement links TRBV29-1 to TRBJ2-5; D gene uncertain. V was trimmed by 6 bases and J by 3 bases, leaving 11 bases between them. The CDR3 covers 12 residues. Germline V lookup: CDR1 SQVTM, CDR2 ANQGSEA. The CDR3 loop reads CSVNPLEETQYF. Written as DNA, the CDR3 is TGCAGCGTGAATCCCCTGGAAGAGACCCAGTACTTC.

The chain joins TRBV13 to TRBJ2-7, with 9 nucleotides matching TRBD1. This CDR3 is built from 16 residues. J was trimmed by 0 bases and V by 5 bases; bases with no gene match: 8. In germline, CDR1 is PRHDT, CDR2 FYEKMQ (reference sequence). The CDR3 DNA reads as TGTGCCAGCAGCAGGGGACAGGGAACGAGCTCCTACGAGCAGTACTTC. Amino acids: CASSRGQGTSSYEQYF.

CDR3: CASSLNFHTEAFF. CDR3 DNA: TGTGCCAGCAGCTTAAACTTCCACACTGAAGCTTTCTTT. The V gene is TRBV7-9, the J gene TRBJ1-1; D gene unclear. The CDR3 is made up of 13 amino acids. The germline V and J ends were trimmed by 2 bases and 3 bases, with 7 bases remaining between them. Germline assignment: CDR1 SEHNR and CDR2 FQNEAQ (reference sequence).

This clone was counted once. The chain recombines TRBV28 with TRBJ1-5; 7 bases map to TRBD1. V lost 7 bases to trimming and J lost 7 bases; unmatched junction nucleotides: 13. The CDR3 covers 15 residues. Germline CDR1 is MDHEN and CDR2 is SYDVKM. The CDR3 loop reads CASNPRGAGGQPQHF. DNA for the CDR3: TGTGCCAGCAACCCCCGTGGGGCAGGGGGGCAGCCCCAGCATTTT.

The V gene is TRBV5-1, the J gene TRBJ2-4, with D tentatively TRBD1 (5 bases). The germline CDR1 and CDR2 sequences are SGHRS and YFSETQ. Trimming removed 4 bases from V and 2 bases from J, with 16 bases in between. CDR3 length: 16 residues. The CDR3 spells CASSTDSRITKNIQYF. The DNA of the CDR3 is TGCGCCAGCAGCACCGACAGCCGGATAACCAAAAACATTCAGTACTTC. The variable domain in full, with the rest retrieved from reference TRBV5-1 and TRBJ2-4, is KAGVTQTPRYLIKTRGQQVTLSCSPISGHRSVSWYQQTPGQGLQFLFEYFSETQRNKGNFPGRFSGRQFSNSRSEMNVSTLELGDSALYLCASSTDSRITKNIQYFGAGTRLSVL.

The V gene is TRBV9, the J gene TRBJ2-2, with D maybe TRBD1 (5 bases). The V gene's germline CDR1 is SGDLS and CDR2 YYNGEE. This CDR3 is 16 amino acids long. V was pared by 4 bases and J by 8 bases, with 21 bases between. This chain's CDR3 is CASSPRAIDPRGELFF. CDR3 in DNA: TGTGCCAGCAGCCCCAGGGCGATAGACCCGCGAGGGGAGCTGTTTTTT.

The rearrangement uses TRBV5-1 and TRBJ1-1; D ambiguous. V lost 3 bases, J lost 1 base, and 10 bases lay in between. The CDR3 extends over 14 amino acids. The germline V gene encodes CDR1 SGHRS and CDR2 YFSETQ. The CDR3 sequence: CASSSYVTNTEAFF. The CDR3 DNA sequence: TGCGCCAGCAGCTCGTACGTGACGAACACTGAAGCTTTCTTT. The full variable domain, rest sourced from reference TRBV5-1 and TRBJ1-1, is KAGVTQTPRYLIKTRGQQVTLSCSPISGHRSVSWYQQTPGQGLQFLFEYFSETQRNKGNFPGRFSGRQFSNSRSEMNVSTLELGDSALYLCASSSYVTNTEAFFGQGTRLTVV.

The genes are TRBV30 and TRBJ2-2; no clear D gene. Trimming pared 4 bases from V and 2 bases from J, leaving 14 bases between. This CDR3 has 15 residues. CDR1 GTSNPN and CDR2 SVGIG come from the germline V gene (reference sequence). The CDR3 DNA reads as TGTGCCTGGAATGGTAGGGTCTTAAACACCGGGGAGCTGTTTTTT. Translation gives CAWNGRVLNTGELFF.

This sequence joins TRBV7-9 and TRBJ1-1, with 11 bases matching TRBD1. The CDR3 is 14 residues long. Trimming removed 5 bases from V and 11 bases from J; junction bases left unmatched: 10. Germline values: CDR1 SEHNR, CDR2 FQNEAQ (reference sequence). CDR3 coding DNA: TGTGCCAGCAGCCTCACCGGGACAGGGGGTTTGGCTTTCTTT. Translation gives CASSLTGTGGLAFF.

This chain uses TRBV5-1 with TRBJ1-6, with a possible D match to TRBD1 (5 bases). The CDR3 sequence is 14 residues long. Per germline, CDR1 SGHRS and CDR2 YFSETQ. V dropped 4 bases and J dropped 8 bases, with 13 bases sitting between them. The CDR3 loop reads CASSPGTEDSPLHF. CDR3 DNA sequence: TGCGCCAGCAGCCCCGGGACGGAGGATTCACCCCTCCACTTT.

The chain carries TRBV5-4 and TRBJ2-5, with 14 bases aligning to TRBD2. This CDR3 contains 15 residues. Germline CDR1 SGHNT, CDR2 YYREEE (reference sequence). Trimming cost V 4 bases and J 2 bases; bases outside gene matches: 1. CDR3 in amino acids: CASSGLAGGQETQYF. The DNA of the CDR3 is TGTGCCAGCAGCGGACTAGCGGGGGGTCAAGAGACCCAGTACTTC.

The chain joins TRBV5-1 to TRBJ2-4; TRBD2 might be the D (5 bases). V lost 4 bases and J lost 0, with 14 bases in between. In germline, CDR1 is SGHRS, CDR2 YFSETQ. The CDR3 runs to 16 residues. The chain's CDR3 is CASSNPSSLAKNIQYF. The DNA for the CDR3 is TGCGCCAGCAGCAACCCTAGCTCTCTAGCCAAAAACATTCAGTACTTC.

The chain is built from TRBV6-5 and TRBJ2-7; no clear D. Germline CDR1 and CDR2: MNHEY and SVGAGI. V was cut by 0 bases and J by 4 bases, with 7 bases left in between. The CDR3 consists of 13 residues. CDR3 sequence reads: CASSYSLGYEQYF. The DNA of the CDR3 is TGTGCCAGCAGTTACTCGTTGGGTTACGAGCAGTACTTC.

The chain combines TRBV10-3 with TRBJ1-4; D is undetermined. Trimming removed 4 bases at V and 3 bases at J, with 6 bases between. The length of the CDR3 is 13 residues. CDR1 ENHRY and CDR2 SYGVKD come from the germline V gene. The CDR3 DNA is TGTGCCATCAGTGGGCAGTCTAATGAAAAACTGTTTTTT. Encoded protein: CAISGQSNEKLFF.

The CDR3 bases are TGTGCCAGCAGTTCTTACCAGGGGGCGCTTAATGAAGCTTTCTTT. It translates to CASSSYQGALNEAFF. The V and J genes are TRBV28 and TRBJ1-1; 8 bases match TRBD1. CDR3 length: 15 residues. Germline V lookup: CDR1 MDHEN, CDR2 SYDVKM. J was trimmed by 7 bases and V by 4 bases; bases with no gene match: 11. Together with reference TRBV28 and TRBJ1-1, the CDR3 gives the full variable domain: DVKVTQSSRYLVKRTGEKVFLECVQDMDHENMFWYRQDPGLGLRLIYFSYDVKMKEKGDIPEGYSVSREKKERFSLILESASTNQTSMYLCASSSYQGALNEAFFGQGTRLTVV.

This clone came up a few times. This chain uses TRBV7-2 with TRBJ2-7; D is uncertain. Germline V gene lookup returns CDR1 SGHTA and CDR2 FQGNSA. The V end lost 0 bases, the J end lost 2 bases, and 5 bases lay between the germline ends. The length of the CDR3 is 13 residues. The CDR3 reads CASSLAHTYEQYF. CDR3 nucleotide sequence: TGTGCCAGCAGCTTAGCGCACACCTACGAGCAGTACTTC.